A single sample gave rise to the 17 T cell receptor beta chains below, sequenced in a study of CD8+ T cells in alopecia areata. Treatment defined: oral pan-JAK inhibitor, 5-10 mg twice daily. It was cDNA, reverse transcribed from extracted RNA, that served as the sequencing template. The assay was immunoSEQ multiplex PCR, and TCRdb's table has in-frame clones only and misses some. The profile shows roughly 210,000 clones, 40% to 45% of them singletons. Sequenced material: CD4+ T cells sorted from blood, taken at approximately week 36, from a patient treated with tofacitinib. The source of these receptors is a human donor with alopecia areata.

Written as DNA, the CDR3 is TGCGCCAGCAGCTTGGAAGCGGGACCTCAAGAGACCCAGTACTTC. Protein: CASSLEAGPQETQYF. The V call is TRBV5-1, the J call TRBJ2-5, with 7 bases matching TRBD2. Germline lookup yields CDR1 SGHRS and CDR2 YFSETQ. The CDR3 is 15 amino acids. The V gene end was trimmed by 0 bases and the J gene end by 2 bases; junction bases not matched to a gene: 4.

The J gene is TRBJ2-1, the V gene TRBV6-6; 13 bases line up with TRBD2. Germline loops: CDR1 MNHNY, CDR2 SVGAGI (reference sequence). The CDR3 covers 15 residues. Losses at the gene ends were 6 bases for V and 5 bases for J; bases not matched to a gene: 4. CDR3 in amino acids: CASSGTSGADNEQFF. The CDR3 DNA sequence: TGTGCCAGCAGCGGGACTAGCGGGGCTGACAATGAGCAGTTCTTC.

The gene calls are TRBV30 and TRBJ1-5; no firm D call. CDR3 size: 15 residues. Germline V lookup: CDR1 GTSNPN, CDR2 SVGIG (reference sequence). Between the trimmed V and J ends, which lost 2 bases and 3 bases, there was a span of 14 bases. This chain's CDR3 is CAWSPRFGSNQPQHF. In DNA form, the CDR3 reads TGTGCCTGGAGTCCCCGTTTTGGATCCAATCAGCCCCAGCATTTT.

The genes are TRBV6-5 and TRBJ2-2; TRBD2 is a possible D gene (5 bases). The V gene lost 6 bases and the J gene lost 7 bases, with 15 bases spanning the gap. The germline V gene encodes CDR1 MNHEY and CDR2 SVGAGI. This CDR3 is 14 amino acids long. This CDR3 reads CASRDWQTVGELFF. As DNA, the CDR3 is TGTGCCAGCAGGGACTGGCAAACGGTCGGGGAGCTGTTTTTT.

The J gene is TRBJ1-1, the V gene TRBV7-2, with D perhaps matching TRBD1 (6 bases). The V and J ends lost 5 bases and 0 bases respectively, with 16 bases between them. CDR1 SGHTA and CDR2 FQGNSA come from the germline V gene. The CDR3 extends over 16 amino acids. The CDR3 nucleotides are TGTGCCAGCAGCCCACCCGGGGGGCGACTGAACACTGAAGCTTTCTTT. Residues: CASSPPGGRLNTEAFF.

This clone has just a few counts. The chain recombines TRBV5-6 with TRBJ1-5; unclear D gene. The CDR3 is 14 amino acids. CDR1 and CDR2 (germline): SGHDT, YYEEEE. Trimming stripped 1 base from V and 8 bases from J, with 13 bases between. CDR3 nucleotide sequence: TGTGCCAGCAGCTTGCTTGGTCAAGGAGAGCCCCAGCATTTT. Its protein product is CASSLLGQGEPQHF.

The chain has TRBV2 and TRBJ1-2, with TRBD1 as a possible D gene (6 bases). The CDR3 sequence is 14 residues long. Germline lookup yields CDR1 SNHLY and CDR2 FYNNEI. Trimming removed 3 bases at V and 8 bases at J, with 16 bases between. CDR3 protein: CASSDGQRGLGYTF. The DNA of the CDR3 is TGTGCCAGCAGTGACGGACAGCGGGGTTTAGGCTACACCTTC.

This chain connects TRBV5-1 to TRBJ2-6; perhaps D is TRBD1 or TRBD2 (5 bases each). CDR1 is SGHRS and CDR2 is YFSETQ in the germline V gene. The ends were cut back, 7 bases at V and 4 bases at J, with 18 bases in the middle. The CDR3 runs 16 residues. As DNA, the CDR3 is TGCGCCAGCGCTCCCGGGGCAGCCTACGGGGCCAACGTCCTGACTTTC. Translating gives CASAPGAAYGANVLTF. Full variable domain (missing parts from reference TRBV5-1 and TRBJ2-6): KAGVTQTPRYLIKTRGQQVTLSCSPISGHRSVSWYQQTPGQGLQFLFEYFSETQRNKGNFPGRFSGRQFSNSRSEMNVSTLELGDSALYLCASAPGAAYGANVLTFGAGSRLTVL.

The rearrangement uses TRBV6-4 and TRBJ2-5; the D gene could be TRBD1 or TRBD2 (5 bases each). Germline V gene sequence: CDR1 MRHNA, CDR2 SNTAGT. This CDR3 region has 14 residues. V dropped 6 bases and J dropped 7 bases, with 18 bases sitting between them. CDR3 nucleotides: TGTGCCAGCAGCGAGGGACCGTCATCAGGGACCCAGTACTTC. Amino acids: CASSEGPSSGTQYF.

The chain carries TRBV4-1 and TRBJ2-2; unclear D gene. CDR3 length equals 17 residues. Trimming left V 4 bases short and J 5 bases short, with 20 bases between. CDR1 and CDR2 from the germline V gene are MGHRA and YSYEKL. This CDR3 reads CASSLEPVGIVTGELFF. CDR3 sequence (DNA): TGCGCCAGCAGCCTGGAACCGGTGGGGATCGTTACCGGGGAGCTGTTTTTT.

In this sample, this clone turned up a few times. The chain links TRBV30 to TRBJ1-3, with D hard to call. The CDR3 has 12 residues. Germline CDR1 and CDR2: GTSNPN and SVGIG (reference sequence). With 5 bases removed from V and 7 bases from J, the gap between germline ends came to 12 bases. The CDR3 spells CAWLNQANTIYF. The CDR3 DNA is TGTGCCTGGCTGAACCAGGCGAACACCATATATTTT.

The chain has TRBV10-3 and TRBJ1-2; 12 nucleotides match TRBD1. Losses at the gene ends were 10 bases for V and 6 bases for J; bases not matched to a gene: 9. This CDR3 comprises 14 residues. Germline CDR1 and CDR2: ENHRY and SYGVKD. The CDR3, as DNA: TGTGCCACCATGGGACAGGGGGCGCAAAATGGCTACACCTTC. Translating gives CATMGQGAQNGYTF.

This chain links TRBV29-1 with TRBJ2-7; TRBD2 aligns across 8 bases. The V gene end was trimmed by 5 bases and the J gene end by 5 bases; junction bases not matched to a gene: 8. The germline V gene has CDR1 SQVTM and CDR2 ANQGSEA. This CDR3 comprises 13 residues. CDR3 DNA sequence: TGCAGCGTTTATCGGGGGGGGATTCACGAGCAGTACTTC. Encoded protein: CSVYRGGIHEQYF.

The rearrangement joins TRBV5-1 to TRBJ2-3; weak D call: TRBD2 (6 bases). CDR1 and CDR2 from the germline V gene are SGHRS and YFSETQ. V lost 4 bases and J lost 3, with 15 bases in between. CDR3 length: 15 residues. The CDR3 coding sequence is TGCGCCAGCAGCCCGCCTGGGGGGAGTACAGATACGCAGTATTTT. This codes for CASSPPGGSTDTQYF.

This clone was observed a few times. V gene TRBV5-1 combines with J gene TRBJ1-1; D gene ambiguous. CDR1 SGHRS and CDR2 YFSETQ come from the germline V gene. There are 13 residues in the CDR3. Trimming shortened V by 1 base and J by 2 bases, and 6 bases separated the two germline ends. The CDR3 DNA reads TGCGCCAGCAGCTTGTTTCAAAACACTGAAGCTTTCTTT. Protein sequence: CASSLFQNTEAFF.

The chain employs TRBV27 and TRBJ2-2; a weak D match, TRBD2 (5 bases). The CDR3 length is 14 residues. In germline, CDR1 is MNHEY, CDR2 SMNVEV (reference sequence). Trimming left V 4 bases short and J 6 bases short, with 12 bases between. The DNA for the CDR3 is TGTGCCAGCAGTTCACTTCGGGATCCCGGGGAGCTGTTTTTT. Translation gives CASSSLRDPGELFF.

CDR3: CAWSVRALHNEQFF. CDR3 nucleotides: TGTGCCTGGAGTGTACGGGCACTTCACAATGAGCAGTTCTTC. The J gene is TRBJ2-1, the V gene TRBV30; D unresolved. The CDR3 covers 14 residues. Germline assignment: CDR1 GTSNPN and CDR2 SVGIG (reference sequence). V lost 0 bases and J lost 5, with 11 bases in between.